This T cell receptor beta chain was sequenced during a study of OX40 agonist ivuxolimab in advanced cancers. The table came from immunoSEQ multiplex PCR; TCRdb's copy has only in-frame clones and leaves some out. The sample lists 25,000 to 35,000 clones; roughly four fifths were seen once. This CDR3 has 14 residues. Germline V lookup: CDR1 MGHDK, CDR2 SYGVNS. V gave up 3 bases and J gave up 11 bases, with 17 bases separating them. The gene calls are TRBV25-1 and TRBJ1-3; a possible D gene is TRBD1 (5 bases). The sequence came from an adult with an advanced solid tumor such as melanoma, head and neck, liver or kidney cancer. Sequencing was performed on CD4+ or CD8+ T cells sorted from blood, taken in a trial of the OX40 agonist ivuxolimab. The CDR3 nucleotides are TGTGCCAGCAGTGAGAGGGGCCGAGCAGCCGCCATATATTTT. It translates to CASSERGRAAAIYF.